This TCR beta chain was identified in a study of CD8 T cells in ankylosing spondylitis. The sample holds many counts of this clonotype. What it binds is not known. Quantitative 5'-RACE with molecular barcodes generated TCR beta libraries. Via MiXCR, TCRdb re-called the 5' RACE reads, giving one row per CDR3 protein. The table records under 400,000 distinct CDR3 sequences, under 14% of them present only once. The CDR3 runs 12 residues. In germline, CDR1 is SGHRS, CDR2 YFSETQ. V lost 0 bases, J lost 8 bases, and 6 bases lay in between. General study results and limits: Blood from ankylosing spondylitis patients appeared to carry a characteristic roughly 8-variant TCR beta motif. Peripheral blood held disease-linked clones only at relatively low frequency, and these were CD8+. According to the report, clones linked to the disease were significantly enriched in matched synovial fluid samples taken from ankylosing spondylitis patients.

Sequencing input: blood, either unsorted or a sorted T cell fraction (not recorded which). This receptor was obtained from a female donor with ankylosing spondylitis or in good health (not recorded which). The chain uses TRBV5-1 and TRBJ2-1; D remains ambiguous. The CDR3 nucleotides are TGCGCCAGCAGCTTGGGGAGTTATGAGCAGTTCTTC. It translates to CASSLGSYEQFF.